This T cell receptor beta chain was recovered during a study of T cells expressing NK-cell markers. Study background: Investigators obtained TCR beta repertoires from sorted CD3+CD56+NKG2C+, CD3+CD56+NKG2C- and CD3+CD56-NKG2C+ T cells.

CDR1 is DFQATT and CDR2 is SNEGSKA in the germline V gene (reference sequence). This CDR3 comprises 14 residues. With regard to this clonotype: Its antigen is unidentified.

Study-level points and caveats: The CD3+CD56-NKG2C+ fraction was also led by these clonotypes in several donors. The study found dominant NKG2C+ clonotypes at about 1.0-7.5% of CD8+ T cells in about six donors.

TCRdb reanalyzed the 5' RACE reads and collapses them to one entry per CDR3 protein, without DNA. Its clone listing holds just under 150,000 distinct CDR3 sequences. Sequencing was performed on blood T cells: a sorted CD56 or NKG2C T cell subset, CD4+ or CD8+ T cells, or bulk PBMC T cells (not recorded which). The chain uses TRBV20-1 and TRBJ2-3; lacking DNA, the TRBD1 call made by TCRdb goes unchecked. The TCR originated in a young man in good health. CDR3 region: CRIRQGDIADTQYF.